Listed below are T cell receptor beta chains from one sample, sequenced in a study of vaccination effects on CD4 cells after COVID-19. The method was immunoSEQ multiplex PCR; TCRdb's version includes in-frame clones alone and lacks a portion of them. The table records 50,000 to 65,000 clones, over 80% of them present only once. Their target antigens are unknown. Sequenced material: CD4+ T cells from PBMCs cultured with HCoV-229E spike peptides, taken before COVID-19 vaccination. The receptors were gathered from a human donor who received a COVID-19 vaccine. Each CDR3 is given with its conserved first and last residue. The D gene is left open where the match is weak. Only part of the rows carry a size: once, few, many, or a class if the clone is expanded.

clone size | J gene | D gene | V gene | CDR3 DNA | CDR3 protein
once | TRBJ2-1 | NA | TRBV5-1 | TGCGCCAGCAGCCAACGACCCCCGGGAACCTCCGGGGGCAATGAGCAGTTCTTC | CASSQRPPGTSGGNEQFF
few | TRBJ1-1 | TRBD1 | TRBV5-1 | TGCGCCAGCAGCTCCACGACAGGGGGCATGAACACTGAAGCTTTCTTT | CASSSTTGGMNTEAFF
NA | TRBJ1-3 | NA | TRBV24-1 | TGTGCCACCAGTGATTCCCGTAGCTCTGGAAACACCATATATTTT | CATSDSRSSGNTIYF
NA | TRBJ1-1 | TRBD1 | TRBV6-5 | TGTGCCAGCAGTTACCTACCTGGGACAGGGAACACTGAAGCTTTCTTT | CASSYLPGTGNTEAFF
NA | TRBJ1-6 | TRBD1 | TRBV9 | TGTGCCAGCAGCCCACGGACAGGGAGCGATTCACCCCTCCACTTT | CASSPRTGSDSPLHF
few | TRBJ2-1 | NA | TRBV4-1 | TGCGCCAGCTCCCAAAGGGAGGGGGGCTCCTACAATGAGCAGTTCTTC | CASSQREGGSYNEQFF
NA | TRBJ2-1 | TRBD1 | TRBV7-2 | TGTGCCAGCAGCTTAATGACAGGGCTAAACAATGAGCAGTTCTTC | CASSLMTGLNNEQFF
NA | TRBJ2-1 | TRBD1 | TRBV28 | TGTGCCAGCAGTCTTAGGACAGGGAATGAGCAGTTCTTC | CASSLRTGNEQFF
NA | TRBJ1-1 | TRBD1 | TRBV28 | TGTGCCAGCAGTTCCCTGACAGGGCTTGAAGCTTTCTTT | CASSSLTGLEAFF
once | TRBJ1-2 | TRBD1 | TRBV30 | TGTGCCTGGAGTGCGCCAGGGGGTGGCTACACCTTC | CAWSAPGGGYTF
once | TRBJ2-5 | NA | TRBV15 | TGTGCCACCAGCAGAGGGTACGACAGGGAGACCCAGTACTTC | CATSRGYDRETQYF
NA | TRBJ1-1 | NA | TRBV25-1 | TGTGCCAGCAGTGGGAGAGGGGCTAAGGCTTTCTTT | CASSGRGAKAFF
NA | TRBJ1-5 | TRBD1 | TRBV4-2 | TGTGCCAGCAGCCAAGAGACAGGGGGAGGAGGTAATCAGCCCCAGCATTTT | CASSQETGGGGNQPQHF
NA | TRBJ2-5 | NA | TRBV7-7 | TGTGCCAGCAGCTTAATTGCGGTCGGGGAGACCCAGTACTTC | CASSLIAVGETQYF
NA | TRBJ2-3 | TRBD2 | TRBV3-1/TRBV3-2 | TGTGCCAGCAGCCACTATAGGACTAGCGGGGGGGCCTCGAGCACAGATACGCAGTATTTT | CASSHYRTSGGASSTDTQYF
NA | TRBJ1-3 | TRBD1 | TRBV6-1 | TGTGCCAGCAGTGAATGGCGGGGACAGAGCTCTGGAAACACCATATATTTT | CASSEWRGQSSGNTIYF
NA | TRBJ1-1 | TRBD1 | TRBV3-1/TRBV3-2 | TGTGCCAGCAGGGACAGGGTGAACACTGAAGCTTTCTTT | CASRDRVNTEAFF
NA | TRBJ1-6 | NA | TRBV6-6 | TGTGCCAGCACCCCCGGGGGGAGTTATAATTCACCCCTCCACTTT | CASTPGGSYNSPLHF
NA | TRBJ1-1 | NA | TRBV2 | TGTGCCAGCAGTGAAGAAGGGAACACTGAAGCTTTCTTT | CASSEEGNTEAFF
NA | TRBJ2-4 | NA | TRBV3-1/TRBV3-2 | TGTGCCAGCAGCCTCGAAAACATTCAGTACTTC | CASSLENIQYF
NA | TRBJ2-1 | TRBD2 | TRBV6-4 | TGTGCCAGCAGTCCTAGCGGGGGGGGAACATACAATGAGCAGTTCTTC | CASSPSGGGTYNEQFF
once | TRBJ1-2 | NA | TRBV28 | TGTGCCAGCAGTTTTGGCAGGGACTATGGCTACACCTTC | CASSFGRDYGYTF
once | TRBJ2-1 | NA | TRBV3-1/TRBV3-2 | TGTGCCAGCAGACGGGACTTTTACAATGAGCAGTTCTTC | CASRRDFYNEQFF
NA | TRBJ1-2 | NA | TRBV6-1 | TGTGCCAGCAGTGAAGTCCCCGGGGGCTACACCTTC | CASSEVPGGYTF
NA | TRBJ2-2 | NA | TRBV7-2 | TGTGCCAGCAGCTTCCCAGGTTCGAACACCGGGGAGCTGTTTTTT | CASSFPGSNTGELFF
NA | TRBJ1-4 | NA | TRBV5-1 | TGCGCCAGCAGCTTGGATGCAACTAATGAAAAACTGTTTTTT | CASSLDATNEKLFF
once | TRBJ1-4 | TRBD1 | TRBV24-1 | TGTGCCACCAGTGATCCAAGACAGGGGAATGAAAAACTGTTTTTT | CATSDPRQGNEKLFF
NA | TRBJ2-5 | NA | TRBV11-3 | TGTGCCAGCAGCTTAGGGCAGGGTGGGGGACAAGAGACCCAGTACTTC | CASSLGQGGGQETQYF
NA | TRBJ1-4 | NA | TRBV3-1/TRBV3-2 | TGTGCCAGCAGCCAAGGCCCGGGTGATGAAAAACTGTTTTTT | CASSQGPGDEKLFF
NA | TRBJ1-1 | NA | TRBV4-1 | TGCGCCAGCAGCCAAGTTTGGACGGCGGCCAACACTGAAGCTTTCTTT | CASSQVWTAANTEAFF
NA | TRBJ1-5 | NA | TRBV6-5 | TGTGCCAGCAAAACAGAGAATCAGCCCCAGCATTTT | CASKTENQPQHF
NA | TRBJ1-3 | NA | TRBV18 | TGTGCCAGCTCACCATGGGGCCCGGCAGGATCGAGCTCTGGAAACACCATATATTTT | CASSPWGPAGSSSGNTIYF
NA | TRBJ1-2 | NA | TRBV19 | TGTGCCAGTAGTATGATGGTCGGACAGAACTATGGCTACACCTTC | CASSMMVGQNYGYTF
NA | TRBJ1-4 | NA | TRBV5-1 | TGCGCCAGCAGCCTCGGGGGCCTCGATGAAAAACTGTTTTTT | CASSLGGLDEKLFF
NA | TRBJ2-4 | NA | TRBV2 | TGTGCCAGCAGCGGGGAAGGCTCTATGGTCCATCTGCGGTACTTC | CASSGEGSMVHLRYF
once | TRBJ2-3 | NA | TRBV30 | TGTGCCTGGAGTCGGGACAGCACAGATACGCAGTATTTT | CAWSRDSTDTQYF
NA | TRBJ2-3 | NA | TRBV27 | TGTGCCAGCAGCGTCCCGGGGGCAGATACGCAGTATTTT | CASSVPGADTQYF
once | TRBJ1-1 | TRBD1 | TRBV6-5 | TGTGCCAGCAGATGGCAGGGGGACGCTTTCTTT | CASRWQGDAFF
NA | TRBJ2-1 | NA | TRBV19 | TGTGCCAGTAGTATAGGGGGGTTACCCTACAATGAGCAGTTCTTC | CASSIGGLPYNEQFF
once | TRBJ2-1 | NA | TRBV23-1 | TGCGCCAGCAGTCACCAGAGGGACATCGGTTACAATGAGCAGTTCTTC | CASSHQRDIGYNEQFF
NA | TRBJ2-1 | NA | TRBV2 | TGTGCCAGCAGGGCAGGGAGGCATGAGCAGTTCTTC | CASRAGRHEQFF
NA | TRBJ1-3 | TRBD1 | TRBV12-3/TRBV12-4 | TGTGCCAGCAGTATACAGGGGGTAAACACCATATATTTT | CASSIQGVNTIYF
NA | TRBJ1-6 | TRBD1 | TRBV7-8 | TGTGCCAGCAGCTCGCTAGTAGGACAGGGGGCGCCGAGTTCACCCCTCCACTTT | CASSSLVGQGAPSSPLHF
NA | TRBJ1-1 | TRBD1 | TRBV30 | TGTGCCTGGAGTAGAACCGGGACAGGGCCCATAGAAGCTTTCTTT | CAWSRTGTGPIEAFF
NA | TRBJ2-3 | NA | TRBV6-2/TRBV6-3 | TGTGCCAGCAGTTACGGTTCGGCAGGTAGCACAGATACGCAGTATTTT | CASSYGSAGSTDTQYF
NA | TRBJ2-5 | NA | TRBV5-1 | TGCGCCAGCAGCTTCGGCGGGCAAGAGACCCAGTACTTC | CASSFGGQETQYF
NA | TRBJ2-1 | NA | TRBV12-3/TRBV12-4 | TGTGCCAGCAGTCGGACACACTACAATGAGCAGTTCTTC | CASSRTHYNEQFF
NA | TRBJ2-3 | NA | TRBV5-1 | TGCGCCAGCAGCTTGTCTGGCATCACAGATACGCAGTATTTT | CASSLSGITDTQYF
once | TRBJ2-5 | NA | TRBV19 | TGTGCCAGTAGGCGCAGCGCGACGAGAGAGACCCAGTACTTC | CASRRSATRETQYF
NA | TRBJ1-4 | TRBD1 | TRBV5-1 | TGCGCCAGCAGCTCCCCGGACAGGGTCGAAAAACTGTTTTTT | CASSSPDRVEKLFF
NA | TRBJ2-5 | NA | TRBV24-1 | TGTGCCACCAGTGATCCTCGAGAACCGTTCCAAGAGACCCAGTACTTC | CATSDPREPFQETQYF
NA | TRBJ2-4 | NA | TRBV7-8 | TGTGCCAGCTCCCCGGGGCCCAAAAACATTCAGTACTTC | CASSPGPKNIQYF
NA | TRBJ2-3 | NA | TRBV29-1 | TGCAGCGTTGAAATCGGTGACTCCACAGATACGCAGTATTTT | CSVEIGDSTDTQYF
few | TRBJ1-1 | NA | TRBV19 | TGTGCCAGTAGTATAGCACAGAACACTGAAGCTTTCTTT | CASSIAQNTEAFF